This TCR beta chain was captured by sequencing in a study of radiotherapy plus CTLA-4 blockade in lung cancer. Whole-study context: There were objective responses in approximately 20% of patients, and over 25% had disease control.

Chemo-refractory metastatic non-small-cell lung cancer patients received focal radiation with ipilimumab CTLA-4 blockade. The CDR3 length is 14 residues. Germline CDR1 is SGHRS and CDR2 is YFSETQ. V was shortened by 0 bases and J by 1 base, with 7 bases between the two germline ends. The data were produced by immunoSEQ multiplex PCR, yet TCRdb's version contains in-frame clones alone and is incomplete. The table has roughly 71,000 clones, around four fifths seen once. To note about this clone: No antigen is known for it.

Overall study results and limits: Early blood T cell clone changes and increased post-radiation serum interferon-beta were reportedly the strongest response predictors. Peripheral blood showed expansion of tumor-derived TCR clones after radiotherapy and ipilimumab.

This clonotype originated in a human donor with non-small cell lung cancer who had a complete response to radiotherapy plus ipilimumab. The sample consisted of peripheral blood, taken from a patient treated with radiotherapy plus ipilimumab. The chain uses TRBV5-1 and TRBJ1-1; D gene uncertain. As DNA, the CDR3 is TGCGCCAGCAGCTTGGGGACGGCGAACACTGAAGCTTTCTTT. It translates to CASSLGTANTEAFF.